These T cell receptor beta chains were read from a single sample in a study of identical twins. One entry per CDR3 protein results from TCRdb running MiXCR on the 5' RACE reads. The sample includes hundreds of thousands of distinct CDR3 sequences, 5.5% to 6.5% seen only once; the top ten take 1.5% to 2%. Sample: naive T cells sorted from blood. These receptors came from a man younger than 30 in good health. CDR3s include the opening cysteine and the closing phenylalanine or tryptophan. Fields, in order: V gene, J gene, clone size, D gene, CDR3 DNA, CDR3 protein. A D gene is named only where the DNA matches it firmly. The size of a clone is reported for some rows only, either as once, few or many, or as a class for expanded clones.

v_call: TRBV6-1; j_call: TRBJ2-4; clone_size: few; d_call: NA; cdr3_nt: TGTGCCAGCAGCCCAGGACAGCGGGCCATTCAGTACTTC; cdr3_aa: CASSPGQRAIQYF
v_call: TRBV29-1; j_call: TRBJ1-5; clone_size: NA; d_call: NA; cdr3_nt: TGCAGCGTTGCTGGGAGGGGCGAATCCCAGCATTTT; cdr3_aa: CSVAGRGESQHF
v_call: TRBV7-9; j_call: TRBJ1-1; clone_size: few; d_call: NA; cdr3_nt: TGTGCCAGCAGCCCATCAGGCCTTCCCGGAGAAGCTTTCTTT; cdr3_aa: CASSPSGLPGEAFF
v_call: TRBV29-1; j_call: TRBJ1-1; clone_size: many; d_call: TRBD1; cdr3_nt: TGCAGCGTTGATCTACAGGGGGCACTGGTAGCTTTCTTT; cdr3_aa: CSVDLQGALVAFF
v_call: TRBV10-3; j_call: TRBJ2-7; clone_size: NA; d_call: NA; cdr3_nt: TGTGCCATCAGTGAAAAGCGCTACGAGCAGTACTTC; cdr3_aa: CAISEKRYEQYF
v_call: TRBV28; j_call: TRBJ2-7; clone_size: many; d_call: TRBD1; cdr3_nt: TGTGCCAGCAGTTTGTTCGGGACAGGGAGTTTCCACGAGCAGTACTTC; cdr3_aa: CASSLFGTGSFHEQYF
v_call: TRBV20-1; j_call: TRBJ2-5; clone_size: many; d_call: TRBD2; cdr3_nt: TGCAGTGCTAGAGCCCTGACTAGCGATTACCAAGAGACCCAGTACTTC; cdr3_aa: CSARALTSDYQETQYF
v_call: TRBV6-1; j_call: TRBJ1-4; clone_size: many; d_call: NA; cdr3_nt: TGTGCCAGCACAAACACGCGGCGGGAAAAACTGTTTTTT; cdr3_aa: CASTNTRREKLFF
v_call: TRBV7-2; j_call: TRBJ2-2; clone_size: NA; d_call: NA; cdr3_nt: TGTGCCAGCAGCTTAGCGCATATTAGCTCCGGGGAGCTGTTTTTT; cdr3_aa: CASSLAHISSGELFF
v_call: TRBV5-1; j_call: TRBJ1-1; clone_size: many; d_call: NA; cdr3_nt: TGCGCCAGCAGCCCAGTGGCGGTCAACACTGAAGCTTTCTTT; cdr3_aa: CASSPVAVNTEAFF
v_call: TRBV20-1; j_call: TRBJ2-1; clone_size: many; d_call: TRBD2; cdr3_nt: TGCAGTGCTAGAGATTCCGGCGGGAGGACCTACAATGAGCAGTTCTTC; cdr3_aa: CSARDSGGRTYNEQFF
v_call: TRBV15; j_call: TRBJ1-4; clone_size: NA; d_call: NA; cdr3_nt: TGTGCCACCAGCAGAGTGCCGGGTTCTGAAAAACTGTTTTTT; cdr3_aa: CATSRVPGSEKLFF
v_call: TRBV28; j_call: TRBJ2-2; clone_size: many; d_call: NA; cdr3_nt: TGTGCCAGCGTATCGGGCACCGGGGAGCTGTTTTTT; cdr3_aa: CASVSGTGELFF
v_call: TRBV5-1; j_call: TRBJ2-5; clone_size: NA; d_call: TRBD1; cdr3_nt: TGCGCCAGCAGCTCACCGGGACAGGCAAAAGGAGAGACCCAGTACTTC; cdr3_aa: CASSSPGQAKGETQYF
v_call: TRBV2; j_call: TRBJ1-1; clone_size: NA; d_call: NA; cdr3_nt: TGTGCCAGAGGCACGAACACTGAAGCTTTCTTT; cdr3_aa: CARGTNTEAFF
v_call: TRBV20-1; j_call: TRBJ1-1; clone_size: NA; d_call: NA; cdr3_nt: TGCAGTGCTAGAATAGGGGGGCCGAACACTGAAGCTTTCTTT; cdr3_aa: CSARIGGPNTEAFF
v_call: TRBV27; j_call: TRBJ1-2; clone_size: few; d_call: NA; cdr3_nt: TGTGCCAGCAGTTTGTCTGGGCCGTCTAACTATGGCTACACCTTC; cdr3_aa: CASSLSGPSNYGYTF